A single sample is the source of the 25 T cell receptor beta chains below, sequenced in a study of blood T cell repertoires in COVID-19. Data came from immunoSEQ multiplex PCR; TCRdb stores just in-frame clones and leaves some out. Altogether 45,000 or so clones are present, approximately 85% being singletons, with the ten largest covering around 14%. Sequenced: peripheral blood. These receptors came from a human donor in a cohort sampled during active COVID-19.

The chain carries TRBV4-1 and TRBJ1-1; D is unclear. This CDR3 comprises 17 residues. The V gene lost 3 bases and the J gene lost 0 bases, with 17 bases spanning the gap. In germline, CDR1 is MGHRA, CDR2 YSYEKL. The CDR3 sequence: CASSHQRGSRLNTEAFF. The CDR3 DNA reads as TGCGCCAGCAGCCACCAAAGAGGCAGTCGATTGAACACTGAAGCTTTCTTT.

The V gene is TRBV5-1, the J gene TRBJ2-7, with TRBD2 as a possible D gene (7 bases). Trimming took off 4 bases at V and 3 bases at J, with 20 bases between the two ends. Per germline, CDR1 SGHRS and CDR2 YFSETQ. The CDR3 is made up of 16 amino acids. The CDR3 DNA follows: TGCGCCAGCAGCCCGGGGGGAGGGACACCTAACTACGAGCAGTACTTC. It specifies CASSPGGGTPNYEQYF.

The table lists this clone with a few counts. The genes are TRBV7-9 and TRBJ1-2, with D perhaps matching TRBD1 (5 bases). The germline V gene has CDR1 SEHNR and CDR2 FQNEAQ (reference sequence). The CDR3 is 13 amino acids. The V and J ends lost 5 bases and 8 bases respectively, with 15 bases between them. As DNA, the CDR3 is TGTGCCAGCAGCCCGACAGATTCCTACGGCTACACCTTC. Translating it yields CASSPTDSYGYTF.

The genes are TRBV7-2 and TRBJ2-1; weak D call: TRBD2 (5 bases). CDR1 is SGHTA and CDR2 is FQGNSA in the germline V gene. The CDR3 is 17 amino acids. Trimming pared 3 bases from V and 4 bases from J, leaving 19 bases between. CDR3 residues: CASSFHPASRLYNEQFF. In DNA, the CDR3 is TGTGCCAGCAGCTTCCACCCGGCTAGCAGATTATACAATGAGCAGTTCTTC. The full variable domain, rest sourced from reference TRBV7-2 and TRBJ2-1, is GAGVSQSPSNKVTEKGKDVELRCDPISGHTALYWYRQSLGQGLEFLIYFQGNSAPDKSGLPSDRFSAERTGGSVSTLTIQRTQQEDSAVYLCASSFHPASRLYNEQFFGPGTRLTVL.

The chain combines TRBV6-5 with TRBJ1-2; D remains ambiguous. Germline V gives CDR1 MNHEY, CDR2 SVGAGI. Deletions cut 6 bases from V and 7 bases from J, with 15 bases between. The CDR3 is 13 residues long. CDR3 in DNA: TGTGCCAGCAGACTAGGGTTGGACGGTGGCTACACCTTC. The encoded protein is CASRLGLDGGYTF.

The chain couples TRBV2 to TRBJ2-1; the match to TRBD2 covers 7 bases. After removal of 4 bases from V and 2 bases from J, the junction contained 5 bases not matched to a gene. Germline V gene sequence: CDR1 SNHLY, CDR2 FYNNEI. The CDR3 is 15 amino acids. The CDR3 sequence is CASSVASGAYNEQFF. The CDR3 nucleotides read TGTGCCAGCAGTGTGGCTAGCGGAGCCTACAATGAGCAGTTCTTC.

The chain carries TRBV2 and TRBJ2-7; 12 nucleotides agree with TRBD1. V lost 2 bases and J lost 6; bases outside the gene matches: 14. CDR3 length: 18 amino acids. Per the germline V gene, CDR1 is SNHLY and CDR2 is FYNNEI. The CDR3: CASSERLGTGGARTEQYF. CDR3 sequence (DNA): TGTGCCAGCAGTGAACGTCTCGGGACAGGGGGCGCACGGACCGAGCAGTACTTC.

The rearrangement links TRBV6-6 to TRBJ2-2, with D possibly matching TRBD1 (6 bases). The CDR3 extends over 14 amino acids. V was clipped by 8 bases and J by 7 bases, with 17 bases between them. The germline V gene encodes CDR1 MNHNY and CDR2 SVGAGI (reference sequence). The DNA of the CDR3 is TGTGCCAGCGGAAGGACTCAACAGGGCGGGGAGCTGTTTTTT. Its translation: CASGRTQQGGELFF.

The V and J genes are TRBV6-5 and TRBJ1-2; TRBD1 aligns across 7 bases. Looked up from germline, CDR1 is MNHEY and CDR2 is SVGAGI. With 6 bases clipped from V and 3 bases from J, the junction kept 4 bases outside the gene matches. CDR3 length equals 13 residues. CDR3 coding DNA: TGTGCCAGCAGGGGACAGACTTACTATGGCTACACCTTC. This sequence encodes CASRGQTYYGYTF.

The rearrangement uses TRBV15 and TRBJ2-1; no firm D call. V was cut by 5 bases and J by 5 bases, with 19 bases left in between. CDR3 size: 16 residues. CDR1 LNHNV and CDR2 YYDKDF come from the germline V gene (reference sequence). The CDR3 DNA reads as TGTGCCACCAGCGGCTCCAGATTTTCTTCCCACAATGAGCAGTTCTTC. This translates into CATSGSRFSSHNEQFF.

The rearrangement uses TRBV18 and TRBJ2-7; 8 bases match TRBD2. This CDR3 has 15 amino acids. V was clipped by 6 bases and J by 3 bases; unmatched bases: 10. CDR1 and CDR2 from the germline V gene are KGHSH and LQKENI. The CDR3: CASSLSSTSGYEQYF. The CDR3 nucleotides are TGTGCCAGCTCCCTCTCCTCTACTAGCGGCTACGAGCAGTACTTC.

J is TRBJ2-2 and V is TRBV29-1, with 12 bases lining up with TRBD2. Germline-derived CDR1 and CDR2 are SQVTM and ANQGSEA. Trimming took 3 bases from V and 6 from J; bases not matched to a gene: 2. The CDR3 consists of 14 residues. CDR3 in amino acids: CSVEASGRAGELFF. The CDR3, as DNA: TGCAGCGTTGAGGCTAGCGGGAGGGCCGGGGAGCTGTTTTTT.

The genes are TRBV5-1 and TRBJ2-2; the match to TRBD1 covers 11 bases. Germline CDR1 is SGHRS and CDR2 is YFSETQ. V was pared by 7 bases and J by 5 bases, with 7 bases of the junction left unmatched. This CDR3 is built from 15 residues. The CDR3, as DNA: TGCGCCAGCGGACGTGGGACAGGGGGAACCGGGGAGCTGTTTTTT. Its translation: CASGRGTGGTGELFF.

The V gene is TRBV27, the J gene TRBJ1-1; D is ambiguous. The CDR3 spans 17 residues. Germline-derived CDR1 and CDR2 are MNHEY and SMNVEV (reference sequence). The germline V and J ends were trimmed by 3 bases and 5 bases, with 22 bases remaining between them. CDR3 sequence reads: CASSFSRVDWVQTEAFF. CDR3 nucleotide sequence: TGTGCCAGCAGTTTCTCGCGAGTCGATTGGGTACAGACTGAAGCTTTCTTT.

V usage is TRBV29-1 and J usage is TRBJ2-3; TRBD2 agrees at 14 bases. The V gene end was trimmed by 1 base and the J gene end by 3 bases; junction bases not matched to a gene: 12. The CDR3 spans 19 residues. CDR1 is SQVTM and CDR2 is ANQGSEA in the germline V gene. CDR3 amino acids: CSVEVGSRTSGRRTDTQYF. The CDR3 bases are TGCAGCGTTGAAGTAGGCAGTAGGACTAGCGGGAGGAGAACAGATACGCAGTATTTT.

This clone was seen once. The V gene is TRBV2, the J gene TRBJ2-2; D is possibly TRBD2 (5 bases). V gave up 5 bases and J gave up 5 bases, with 9 bases separating them. CDR3 length equals 13 residues. Germline V gene data show CDR1 as SNHLY and CDR2 as FYNNEI. The CDR3 DNA sequence: TGTGCCAGCAGTAGCAGAGGGACCGGGGAGCTGTTTTTT. Translated, it gives CASSSRGTGELFF. Based on the CDR3 plus reference TRBV2 and TRBJ2-2, the full variable domain is EPEVTQTPSHQVTQMGQEVILRCVPISNHLYFYWYRQILGQKVEFLVSFYNNEISEKSEIFDDQFSVERPDGSNFTLKIRSTKLEDSAMYFCASSSRGTGELFFGEGSRLTVL.

V and J are TRBV30 and TRBJ1-2, with a possible D match to TRBD1 (6 bases). The germline V and J ends were trimmed by 3 bases and 11 bases, with 16 bases remaining between them. CDR1 is GTSNPN, CDR2 SVGIG, per germline (reference sequence). There are 12 residues in the CDR3. In nucleotides, the CDR3 is TGTGCCTGGAGCAAAGGACAGACAATTTACACCTTC. This sequence encodes CAWSKGQTIYTF. Variable domain in full (rest from reference TRBV30 and TRBJ1-2): SQTIHQWPATLVQPVGSPLSLECTVEGTSNPNLYWYRQAAGRGLQLLFYSVGIGQISSEVPQNLSASRPQDRQFILSSKKLLLSDSGFYLCAWSKGQTIYTFGSGTRLTVV.

The chain carries TRBV3-1 (or the pseudogene TRBV3-2) and TRBJ1-2; 8 nucleotides agree with TRBD1. The ends lost 1 base at V and 3 bases at J; junction bases unmatched: 1. From germline, CDR1 is LGHDT and CDR2 YNNKEL (reference sequence). This CDR3 has 14 residues. The CDR3 loop is CASSQGTGYYGYTF. The CDR3 nucleotides read TGTGCCAGCAGCCAAGGGACAGGGTACTATGGCTACACCTTC.

The DNA for the CDR3 is TGTGCCAGCTCACCACCTGCGGGGGTCGCTGAAGCTTTCTTT. This translates into CASSPPAGVAEAFF. The chain carries TRBV18 and TRBJ1-1, with D possibly matching TRBD1 (5 bases). CDR1 and CDR2 (germline): KGHSH, LQKENI. V lost 0 bases and J 6 bases, leaving 11 bases between the germline ends. The CDR3 contains 14 residues.

This rearrangement joins TRBV6-5 to TRBJ2-6; D not resolved. Germline CDR1 is MNHEY and CDR2 is SVGAGI. CDR3 size: 15 residues. V lost 9 bases, J lost 0 bases, and 12 bases lay in between. The CDR3 DNA reads TGTGCCAGTCTTAGTACAGACTCTGGGGCCAACGTCCTGACTTTC. Translation: CASLSTDSGANVLTF.

The chain carries TRBV27 and TRBJ2-3, with TRBD2 matching over 15 bases. The CDR3 loop spans 18 amino acids. Germline V CDR1 and CDR2: MNHEY, SMNVEV (reference sequence). With V trimmed by 4 bases and J by 0 bases, 5 bases remained unmatched. CDR3 protein: CASSSPGLAGGSTDTQYF. The CDR3 bases are TGTGCCAGCAGTTCCCCGGGACTAGCGGGAGGTAGCACAGATACGCAGTATTTT.

The gene calls are TRBV6-2 or TRBV6-3 and TRBJ2-7; possible D gene TRBD1, 6 bases. With 5 bases removed from V and 3 bases from J, the gap between germline ends came to 23 bases. The length of the CDR3 is 17 residues. CDR1 MNHEY and CDR2 SVGEGT come from the germline V gene. CDR3 in DNA: TGTGCCAGCAGTGATGGACATGGGTCAGGGGACCGCTACGAGCAGTACTTC. It encodes CASSDGHGSGDRYEQYF.

The CDR3 nucleotides are TGTGCCAGCTTCCCCTCTTATATTCGCACAGATACGCAGTATTTT. Protein product: CASFPSYIRTDTQYF. The chain combines TRBV28 with TRBJ2-3; D gene ambiguous. The CDR3 spans 15 residues. Trimming left V 8 bases short and J 1 base short, with 16 bases between. From germline, CDR1 is MDHEN and CDR2 SYDVKM.

The chain joins TRBV19 to TRBJ1-3; D is unresolved. CDR1 is LNHDA, CDR2 SQIVND, per germline (reference sequence). V lost 8 bases and J 8 bases, leaving 10 bases between the germline ends. The CDR3 contains 11 residues. The CDR3 loop reads CASRGWDTIYF. In nucleotides, the CDR3 is TGTGCCAGTCGGGGATGGGACACCATATATTTT.

The chain couples TRBV9 to TRBJ2-3; D is possibly TRBD2 (6 bases). Trimming stripped 0 bases from V and 5 bases from J, with 10 bases between. Germline V gene data show CDR1 as SGDLS and CDR2 as YYNGEE. The CDR3 totals 14 residues. CDR3 sequence: CASSVGGAKDTQYF. The DNA of the CDR3 is TGTGCCAGCAGCGTAGGCGGGGCTAAAGATACGCAGTATTTT.